This T cell receptor beta chain was recovered during a study of response to subunit inactivated influenza vaccine (dated 2018 in TCRdb). Describing the broader study: Deep quantitative T cell receptor repertoire profiling was used in the study to track responses to a trivalent subunit inactivated influenza vaccine. The investigation overall reported the following: According to the authors, only a limited number of new T cells may be recruited by each seasonal influenza vaccination.

Including the terminal cysteine and phenylalanine, the CDR3 comprises 15 residues. Here the CDR3 DNA is all that survives: 45 bases in frame from base 1. V is cut by 6 bases and J by 3 bases, and the space between the germline ends is 17 bases. Remarks on this clonotype: No antigen is known for it. No much larger clonotype is one base removed from it; base qualities were not supplied.

The receptor library was made with RT-PCR. Sequenced on an Illumina HiSeq 2500. TCRdb reprocessed the public reads (quality trimming at Q25 with fastp, clone calling with MiXCR) and kept in-frame beta chains. Each CDR3 protein appears once, grouped with its most common genes and DNA. This sample lists about half a million distinct CDR3 sequences; 9.5% to 13% were detected once. The leading ten clones occupy less than 15% of the sample. The time point label corresponds to: 45 days after influenza vaccine administration. The sequence was collected from a man aged 45-65 years who received an inactivated influenza vaccine. Donor details come from another sample of the same person, matched by shared clones. This receptor chain uses TRBV12-3 or TRBV12-4 and TRBJ2-5, and perhaps TRBD1 as D gene, on 6 matching bases. The specimen was PBMCs from blood, collected more than 35 days after vaccination. CDR3 protein: CASRQGTEGEETQYF. The nucleotide sequence reads as follows: TGTGCCAGCAGACAGGGAACAGAAGGGGAAGAGACCCAGTACTTC.